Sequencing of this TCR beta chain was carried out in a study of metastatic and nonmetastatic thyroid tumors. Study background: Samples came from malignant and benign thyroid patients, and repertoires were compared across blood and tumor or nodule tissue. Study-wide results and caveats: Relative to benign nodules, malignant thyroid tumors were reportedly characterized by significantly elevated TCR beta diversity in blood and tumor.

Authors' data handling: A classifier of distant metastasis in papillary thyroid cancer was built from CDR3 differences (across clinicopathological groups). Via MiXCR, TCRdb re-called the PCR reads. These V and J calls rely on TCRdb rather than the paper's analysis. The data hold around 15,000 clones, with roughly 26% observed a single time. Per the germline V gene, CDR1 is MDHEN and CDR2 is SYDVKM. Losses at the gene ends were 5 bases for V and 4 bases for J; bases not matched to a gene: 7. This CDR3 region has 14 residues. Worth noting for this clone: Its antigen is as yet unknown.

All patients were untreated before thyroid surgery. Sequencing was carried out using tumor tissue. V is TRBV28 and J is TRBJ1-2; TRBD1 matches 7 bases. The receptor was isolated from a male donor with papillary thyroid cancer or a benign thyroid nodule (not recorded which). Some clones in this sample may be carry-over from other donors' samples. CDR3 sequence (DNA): TGTGCCAGCAGTCCGGGACAGCGGATCTATGGCTACACCTTC. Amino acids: CASSPGQRIYGYTF.